A single TCR beta chain is shown here with its context. Its antigen is unidentified. The sample belongs to a study of T cell repertoires in cytomegalovirus infection. Study context: CMV epitopes in the study were HLA-C-restricted (recently identified) and HLA-B-restricted (well studied). Carrying CMV and the relevant HLA type showed in public TCR beta signatures. Overall study findings and caveats: HLA-C-restricted CMV-specific TCR beta clonotypes were dominant in the ex vivo response.

One entry per CDR3 protein, called by TCRdb with MiXCR from the reads. The sample holds about 700,000 distinct CDR3 sequences, roughly 33% seen once. Trimming stripped 5 bases from V and 7 bases from J, with 15 bases between. This CDR3 region has 14 residues. The V gene's germline CDR1 is SNHLY and CDR2 FYNNEI. The chain recombines TRBV2 with TRBJ1-3, with unresolved D. This receptor was taken from a human donor in good health (CMV status not recorded). Some clones in this sample may be carry-over from other donors' samples. The sequencing used cultured PBMCs, collected from culture after CMV antigen stimulation. This CDR3 reads CASSRTILRNTIYF. The CDR3 DNA reads TGTGCCAGCAGTCGGACTATTCTGCGGAACACCATATATTTT.